This T cell receptor (beta chain) emerged from a study of Ad26.COV2.S vaccination and SARS-CoV-2 variants. On the study more broadly: Doses of Ad26.COV2.S were injected into muscle once or twice, 56 days apart. Study-wide results and limits: TCR breadth and depth estimates may have understated total T cell responses. Recipients given vaccine exceeded placebo recipients in spike-specific TCR breadth.

This clone was recorded a few times. Its cognate antigen is unknown. Measured with immunoSEQ multiplex PCR; TCRdb has only the in-frame clones, and not every one. The data hold roughly 500,000 clones, with roughly 85% observed a single time. Germline trimming cut 7 bases from V and 6 bases from J; bases unmatched to any gene: 10. The CDR3 covers 15 residues. Germline V gene sequence: CDR1 LNHDA, CDR2 SQIVND (reference sequence). Treatment in this sample: over 15 received Ad26.COV2.S at low or high dose, single or two shots; roughly five received placebo; per-sample allocation not given. It was on day 63 after the first vaccine or placebo injection that samples were taken.

Sequences were derived from peripheral blood, sampled in a trial of Ad26.COV2.S vaccine versus placebo. J is TRBJ2-4 and V is TRBV19; 9 bases line up with TRBD1. This sequence was found in a person between 18 and 60 years old who received the Ad26.COV2.S COVID-19 vaccine or a placebo. CDR3 in DNA: TGTGCCAGTAAAAAGACCACAGGGGGCGGAAACATTCAGTACTTC. Translation gives CASKKTTGGGNIQYF.